The 17 T cell receptor beta chains below all came from one sample that was sequenced in a study of beta chain features in type 1 diabetes. Of the isolated RNA, all was reverse transcribed, and so the sequenced material was expressed TCRB transcripts. Only in-frame clones appear in the TCRdb table, and some are missing; sequencing was by immunoSEQ multiplex PCR. The sample yields some 900,000 clones, roughly 15% seen once. Sequenced input: naive CD4+ T cells from blood. All receptors come from a woman aged 18-29 years in good health.

The rearrangement uses TRBV28 and TRBJ2-7; D gene ambiguous. The ends were cut back, 6 bases at V and 3 bases at J, with 6 bases in the middle. This CDR3 has 11 amino acids. The V gene's germline CDR1 is MDHEN and CDR2 SYDVKM. The CDR3 nucleotides read TGTGCCAGCAGAAGGGACTACGAGCAGTACTTC. Amino acids: CASRRDYEQYF.

The chain carries TRBV5-4 and TRBJ2-5; 7 nucleotides line up with TRBD1. Germline assignment: CDR1 SGHNT and CDR2 YYREEE (reference sequence). This CDR3 is 15 amino acids long. Losses at the gene ends were 4 bases for V and 5 bases for J; bases not matched to a gene: 11. The CDR3 region has the DNA TGTGCCAGCAGCGCCCGGGACAGCCCGGGGGAGACCCAGTACTTC. Its protein product is CASSARDSPGETQYF.

There are a few counts of this clone. Germline and junction disagree at one end, which may indicate a read error. The V gene is TRBV6-6, the J gene TRBJ2-7; 10 bases match TRBD2. The germline CDR1 and CDR2 sequences are MNHNY and SVGAGI (reference sequence). The CDR3 contains 11 residues. CDR3 bases: TGTGCCAGCAGTACTGGACTAGCGGAAATCTTC. Its translation: CASSTGLAEIF.

This chain links TRBV7-9 with TRBJ1-2; 7 bases are a match to TRBD1. Germline CDR1 reads SEHNR; CDR2 reads FQNEAQ (reference sequence). The CDR3 totals 15 residues. The V segment lost 2 bases and the J segment 0 bases; nucleotides outside the gene matches: 3. Written as DNA, the CDR3 is TGTGCCAGCAGCTTACTCGGACAGGCTAACTATGGCTACACCTTC. This translates into CASSLLGQANYGYTF.

This clone was picked up a small number of times. J is TRBJ1-2 and V is TRBV19; D is uncertain. V lost 6 bases, J lost 4 bases, and 9 bases lay in between. Germline assignment: CDR1 LNHDA and CDR2 SQIVND (reference sequence). This CDR3 is 12 amino acids long. As DNA, the CDR3 is TGTGCCAGTAGGCGCGCAGCCTATGGCTACACCTTC. This codes for CASRRAAYGYTF.

The chain links TRBV7-2 to TRBJ2-3; 9 bases align to TRBD2. Germline CDR1 reads SGHTA; CDR2 reads FQGNSA. V lost 5 bases and J lost 6; bases outside the gene matches: 6. The CDR3 runs to 14 residues. CDR3 nucleotides: TGTGCCAGCAGCCTTAGCGGGAGCTACGATACGCAGTATTTT. The encoded protein is CASSLSGSYDTQYF.

The rearrangement links TRBV7-3 to TRBJ2-2, with D perhaps matching TRBD2 (5 bases). This CDR3 comprises 14 residues. CDR1 is SGHTA and CDR2 is FQGTGA in the germline V gene. Trimming pared 5 bases from V and 6 bases from J, leaving 13 bases between. CDR3 sequence: CASSQAETAGELFF. The CDR3 coding sequence is TGTGCCAGCAGCCAAGCGGAAACCGCCGGGGAGCTGTTTTTT. The full variable domain, with the rest looked up from reference TRBV7-3 and TRBJ2-2, is GAGVSQTPSNKVTEKGKYVELRCDPISGHTALYWYRQSLGQGPEFLIYFQGTGAADDSGLPNDRFFAVRPEGSVSTLKIQRTERGDSAVYLCASSQAETAGELFFGEGSRLTVL.

The genes are TRBV10-3 and TRBJ1-1, with 8 bases that match TRBD1. Trimming cost V 7 bases and J 0 bases; bases outside gene matches: 4. CDR1 is ENHRY and CDR2 is SYGVKD in the germline V gene. The CDR3 runs 14 residues. CDR3 in amino acids: CAITQTGVNTEAFF. CDR3 nucleotides: TGTGCCATCACCCAGACAGGGGTGAACACTGAAGCTTTCTTT.

The table lists this clone with a few counts. The gene calls are TRBV6-5 and TRBJ1-2; 9 bases map to TRBD1. The germline CDR1 and CDR2 sequences are MNHEY and SVGAGI. CDR3 length: 15 amino acids. Unmatched junction bases numbered 3, after V lost 4 bases and J lost 0 bases. The CDR3: CASSSTGGANYGYTF. The CDR3 DNA sequence: TGTGCCAGCAGTTCGACAGGGGGAGCTAACTATGGCTACACCTTC.

The genes are TRBV7-3 and TRBJ2-7; 9 nucleotides line up with TRBD1. This CDR3 comprises 15 residues. Germline loops: CDR1 SGHTA, CDR2 FQGTGA. Trimming took 5 bases from V and 3 from J; bases not matched to a gene: 8. The CDR3 loop reads CASSLTWTGDYEQYF. The CDR3 nucleotides read TGTGCCAGCAGCCTTACTTGGACAGGGGACTACGAGCAGTACTTC.

The chain is built from TRBV28 and TRBJ2-4; a weak D match, TRBD2 (7 bases). The CDR3 spans 16 residues. The V end lost 3 bases, the J end lost 1 base, and 13 bases lay between the germline ends. In germline, CDR1 is MDHEN, CDR2 SYDVKM. This CDR3 reads CASSFGGQLAKNIQYF. CDR3 sequence (DNA): TGTGCCAGCAGTTTCGGGGGGCAGTTGGCCAAAAACATTCAGTACTTC.

The table lists this clone with a few counts. The J gene is TRBJ2-5, the V gene TRBV6-1, with D possibly being TRBD2 (6 bases). Trimming took off 4 bases at V and 1 base at J, with 13 bases between the two ends. In germline, CDR1 is MNHNS, CDR2 SASEGT. The CDR3 has 15 amino acids. The CDR3 DNA reads as TGTGCCAGCAGTGCCGCCCTAGCGATCCAAGAGACCCAGTACTTC. It codes for CASSAALAIQETQYF.

This clone was counted only a few times. At one end, the junction sequence differs from germline, possibly due to a read error. Other nucleotide sequences in the sample specify the same CDR3. The rearrangement uses TRBV7-9 and TRBJ2-6; D may be TRBD2 (5 bases). The CDR3 is 13 residues long. From germline, CDR1 is SEHNR and CDR2 FQNEAQ (reference sequence). The DNA of the CDR3 is TGCGCCAGCGGCGGTTCTGGGGCCAACGTCCTGACTTTC. It encodes CASGGSGANVLTF.

This clone occurred a few times. The genes are TRBV6-1 and TRBJ2-7; no clear D gene. Looked up from germline, CDR1 is MNHNS and CDR2 is SASEGT. The CDR3 runs to 12 residues. V shed 2 bases and J shed 5 bases, with 7 bases lying between them. CDR3 sequence (DNA): TGTGCCAGCAGTGAAACCGTTAACGAGCAGTACTTC. Translated, it gives CASSETVNEQYF.

This clone has more than one count but fewer than ten. The rearrangement links TRBV7-9 to TRBJ1-1, with 7 bases identical to TRBD1. The CDR3 is 16 amino acids. The V gene's germline CDR1 is SEHNR and CDR2 FQNEAQ (reference sequence). J lost 5 bases, V lost 5 bases, and 14 bases had no gene match. The CDR3 spells CASSQPSGTVKTEAFF. The CDR3 bases are TGTGCCAGCAGCCAGCCTTCTGGGACAGTTAAGACTGAAGCTTTCTTT.

This clone was observed a handful of times. The gene calls are TRBV4-2 and TRBJ2-3, with 7 bases aligning to TRBD2. This CDR3 has 15 amino acids. Germline V gene data show CDR1 as LGHNA and CDR2 as YNFKEQ. The trim removed 3 bases at V and 6 bases at J, leaving 9 bases unmatched. CDR3: CASSQLAVGMDTQYF. DNA of the CDR3: TGTGCCAGCAGCCAGCTAGCGGTGGGGATGGATACGCAGTATTTT.

A note on this clone: This sample includes further DNA sequences coding for the same CDR3. V and J are TRBV28 and TRBJ1-2, with D tentatively TRBD1 (5 bases). Germline loops: CDR1 MDHEN, CDR2 SYDVKM. The V and J ends lost 3 bases and 8 bases respectively, with 10 bases between them. The CDR3 extends over 12 amino acids. The CDR3 is CASSFGGDGYTF. In DNA form, the CDR3 reads TGTGCCAGCAGTTTCGGAGGGGACGGCTACACCTTC.